A single sample gave rise to the 5 T cell receptor beta chains below, sequenced in a study of blood T cell repertoires in COVID-19. The assay was immunoSEQ multiplex PCR, and TCRdb's table has in-frame clones only and misses some. This sample has about 220,000 clones; approximately 90% occur once, and the top ten carry just over 2.5%. Sequencing was performed on PBMCs or T cells enriched from blood (not recorded which). The receptors originated from a young woman with acute COVID-19.

The chain carries TRBV4-1 and TRBJ1-1; TRBD1 might be the D (6 bases). The V and J ends lost 4 bases and 0 bases respectively, with 12 bases between them. CDR3 length: 15 amino acids. CDR1 and CDR2 (germline): MGHRA, YSYEKL. The CDR3 is CASSRQELMNTEAFF. The CDR3 coding sequence is TGCGCCAGCAGCCGACAGGAGCTCATGAACACTGAAGCTTTCTTT.

V and J are TRBV11-2 and TRBJ2-5; possible D gene TRBD2, 6 bases. The CDR3 extends over 13 amino acids. V lost 0 bases, J lost 7 bases, and 9 bases lay in between. Germline V gene sequence: CDR1 SGHAT, CDR2 FQNNGV. The chain's CDR3 is CASSLEAGGTQYF. As DNA, the CDR3 is TGTGCCAGCAGCTTAGAAGCGGGTGGGACCCAGTACTTC.

V is TRBV27 and J is TRBJ1-4; D is perhaps TRBD1 (5 bases). Germline V gene data show CDR1 as MNHEY and CDR2 as SMNVEV (reference sequence). V was cut by 5 bases and J by 0 bases, with 13 bases left in between. This CDR3 contains 16 residues. CDR3 sequence (DNA): TGTGCCAGCAGTCGGAGCGGGGCAGCAACTAATGAAAAACTGTTTTTT. Translated: CASSRSGAATNEKLFF.

This chain links TRBV29-1 with TRBJ1-2; D may be TRBD1 (6 bases). The germline V gene encodes CDR1 SQVTM and CDR2 ANQGSEA. This CDR3 has 14 amino acids. V lost 4 bases to trimming and J lost 0 bases, with 12 bases between them. CDR3 sequence (DNA): TGCAGCGTTGGGGGGCAGGGGCCTAACTATGGCTACACCTTC. This gives the protein CSVGGQGPNYGYTF.

DNA of the CDR3: TGTGCCAGCAGGGACAGATCTAACTATGGCTACACCTTC. Translation: CASRDRSNYGYTF. The chain is built from TRBV19 and TRBJ1-2; 7 bases agree with TRBD1. The CDR3 extends over 13 amino acids. The J segment lost 0 bases and the V segment lost 9 bases, leaving 4 bases of the junction unmatched. Per the germline V gene, CDR1 is LNHDA and CDR2 is SQIVND (reference sequence).